This T cell receptor beta chain was retrieved from a study of shared clonotypes between healthy human individuals (TCRdb year 2020). About the full investigation: A couple of women and a few men aged 18 to 49 years were included in the cohort. For each donor, three plates each were used for CD4 naive and CD4 memory, two plates were used for CD8 naive, and one plate was used for CD8 memory. To increase sequencing depth and limit assay-specific biases, TCR repertoire library preparation and sequencing were carried out by different laboratories using diverse techniques. Blood TCR repertoires of a handful of healthy adults were deeply sequenced to estimate repertoire size and the extent of clonotype sharing between individuals. Leukapheresis yielded between about 0.94 and 9 billion PBMCs per donor. Here is what the overall study found, with its caveats: Because the study included only a small number of donors, the genetic and exposure-history diversity represented was limited. Sampling was restricted to blood, and TCR repertoires in tissue are likely to differ from TCR repertoires in blood. Compared with non-shared clonotypes, the clonotypes found in all four sorted-subset donors had higher generation probabilities. Across several donors, around 5.4% of naive CD4, roughly 3.5% of naive CD8, roughly 2.2% of memory CD4, and about 0.44% of memory CD8 clonotypes were shared. Estimated clonotype richness was generally larger for naive than for memory subsets. Incomplete sequencing was indicated by rarefaction of sorted-subset datasets, despite the large sequencing depth. Pairwise subsampling indicated that sequencing depth was expected to affect the degree of clonotype sharing among donors.

V has 6 bases trimmed and J has 2 bases trimmed; junction bases matching no gene number 12. From the cysteine through the phenylalanine, the CDR3 covers 16 amino acids. Only the CDR3 DNA is retained, 48 bases long and in frame from the first base. From a lookup of the germline V gene (reference sequence), CDR1 and CDR2 are MNHNY and SVGAGI. CD8 naive samples were obtained by positive selection for CCR7 among CD45RO-negative cells, yielding a CD45RA+CCR7+ population from which TemRA cells were excluded. The donors were healthy, HIV-negative adults who had no recently reported acute infections or vaccinations. Every donor was a Caucasian adult residing in Nashville, Tennessee, USA. Blood was obtained by leukapheresis, after which PBMCs were separated by Ficoll-Histopaque density gradient centrifugation and cryopreserved in liquid nitrogen vapor phase. Analytical flow cytometry was used to check the purity and quantity of every magnetically sorted T cell population. From each sorted fraction, genomic DNA was isolated and quantified by UV absorbance on a Nanodrop 2000c.

Using the deep immunoSEQ assay, multiplex PCR amplified TCR CDR3 regions from genomic DNA. Genomic DNA extracted from each cell subset was distributed evenly over all wells of several immunoSEQ 96-well plates, and each plate served as one replicate. For sorted subsets, roughly 200 ng of genomic DNA, equivalent to some 30,000 T cell genomes, went into each replicate PCR. Purified libraries were measured with a Qubit 3.0 fluorometer, size-checked on a Bioanalyzer 2100, and measured again with the KAPA Library Quantification kit. A separate single-read 150-cycle Illumina NextSeq 550 flow cell was used to sequence each immunoSEQ 96-well plate. In the original analysis: Because the immunoSEQ output included only junctional sequences and no quality scores, the filtering could not be the same as the filtering used for full-length reads. To assign V/J genes and CDR3, sequences were annotated against IMGT germline references using PyIR, a Python wrapper for IgBLAST v1.9. Reads with weak V/J assignments (E-value above 1e-6), missing CDR3, stop codons, out-of-frame junctions, or ambiguous translated residues were removed. V3J clonotypes were defined as sequences sharing the same inferred V gene, J gene, and CDR3 amino acid sequence. Percentage overlap between repertoires was computed as shared unique clonotypes divided by the size of the smaller repertoire. Richness of each repertoire was evaluated using RTK rarefaction, the Chao1 estimator, and Recon v2.1 estimates of unobserved clonotypes. OLGA was used to compute generation probabilities for all TCRbeta clonotypes that the gDNA method yielded from four donors. In TCRdb, the immuneACCESS table is reduced to in-frame sequences with V and J assigned. These tables do not hold every clone; where another copy was compared, an unresolved V gene accounts for under half, and the others remain unexplained. Clonal size and the V and J genes are those of that table, whereas D and trimming came from the DNA. This sample is represented by about 2,200,000 clones; roughly 91% of them were singletons. More than 1.5% of the sample is taken by the ten largest.

For this clone: Its antigen specificity is not known. Base-call qualities are not available, and no considerably larger clone is one nucleotide away.

The V gene is TRBV6-6 and the J gene is TRBJ2-7; 8 central bases correspond to TRBD2. The TCR was taken from a man aged 18 to 29 in good health. Some clones in this sample may be carry-over from other donors' samples. Sequencing was done on a sample of naive CD8+ T cells from PBMCs. The intended sense of this specimen's cell subset or site label: CD45RA+CCR7+. The DNA sequence is TGTGCCAGCAGACAAGCGGGAGCCTACCTTACCTACGAGCAGTACTTC. The translation is CASRQAGAYLTYEQYF.